This entry features one T cell receptor (beta chain) sequence. As handled by the study authors: How many nucleated cells were present was estimated from reference gene primer amplification. TCRdb's table, derived via immunoSEQ multiplex PCR, lists solely in-frame clones and lacks some. V, J and clone size reflect that table, while D and trimming were determined from the DNA. The table has under 300,000 clones, roughly 87% seen once. CDR3 length: 16 residues. Germline V gene lookup returns CDR1 LGHNT and CDR2 FRNRAP. V was pared by 7 bases and J by 0 bases, with 8 bases of the junction left unmatched. These data come from a study of blood T cell repertoires in COVID-19. Looking at the study overall: Acute and convalescent COVID-19 samples came from the United States, Italy and Spain. PBMCs, B-cell-depleted T cells, or T cells were the source of the cDNA or gDNA that made up the material.

The sequenced sample was peripheral blood. This clonotype originated in a woman aged 40 to 50 who had recovered from COVID-19. The genes are TRBV12-5 and TRBJ2-2, with 7 nucleotides matching TRBD2. CDR3 DNA sequence: TGTGCTAGTGCCCCCCCGCTAGCGGCGAACACCGGGGAGCTGTTTTTT. Amino acids: CASAPPLAANTGELFF.